This TCR beta chain was recorded in a study of T-cell reconstitution after alpha-beta-depleted transplantation in children. V gave up 4 bases and J gave up 0 bases; unmatched junction bases: 10. CDR1 and CDR2 from the germline V gene are MNHEY and SVGAGI. The CDR3 is 18 amino acids. TCRbeta library preparation incorporated unique molecular identifiers. TCRdb called the PCR reads again in MiXCR, with one record for every CDR3 protein. The sample shows 600,000 to 800,000 distinct CDR3 sequences, around 13% of them seen only once. Findings and limits, study-wide: At one year after transplant, newly produced T cells mostly accounted for T-cell counts and diversity. From surviving recipient T cells and thymic progenitors came the high day-60 TCRbeta diversity observed in some patients. Alpha-beta T cells present about two months after transplant were reported to originate from several hundred expanded graft clones.

This clonotype has at least ten counts. Its specificity is unknown. The chain uses TRBV6-5 and TRBJ2-1; 9 bases map to TRBD2. This receptor was identified in a girl aged 2 to 9 with congenital amegakaryocytic thrombocytopenia, due to receive a stem cell transplant. This sample comprised PBMCs, obtained before TCRalphabeta/CD19-depleted stem cell transplant. The CDR3 spells CASSSNHPAGGSYNEQFF. CDR3 in DNA: TGTGCCAGCAGTTCCAACCACCCAGCGGGAGGCTCCTACAATGAGCAGTTCTTC.